The present T cell receptor (beta chain) was sequenced within a study of T cell repertoires in cytomegalovirus infection. TCRdb ran MiXCR on the reads and lists one entry per CDR3 protein. The table shows a few hundred thousand distinct CDR3 sequences, with about two fifths occurring only once. There are a few counts of this clonotype. Its antigen is unidentified. CDR3 length equals 14 residues. Trimming took off 5 bases at V and 6 bases at J, with 16 bases between the two ends. Per the germline V gene, CDR1 is LNHDA and CDR2 is SQIVND (reference sequence). This rearrangement joins TRBV19 to TRBJ1-1; possible D gene TRBD1, 5 bases. The sample was cultured PBMCs, taken from culture after CMV antigen stimulation. The origin of this receptor is a human donor in good health (CMV status not recorded). Some clones in this sample may be carry-over from other donors' samples. CDR3 DNA: TGTGCCAGTAGTCCCCTCAGGGATCAGCCTGAAGCTTTCTTT. It yields the protein CASSPLRDQPEAFF.